This T cell receptor beta chain is from a study of CD8 T cells in Susac syndrome. Findings and limits, study-wide: Individuals included in the TCR sequencing and HLA analysis were acknowledged by the study to be relatively few in number.

Sequencing of TCR beta was performed on blood CD8+ T cells and on blood CD4+ T cells. In regard to this clonotype: Its antigen is as yet unknown.

V shed 2 bases and J 3 bases; nucleotides not matched to a gene: 1. Looked up from germline, CDR1 is MNHEY and CDR2 is SVGAGI. The CDR3 runs to 14 residues. RNA was extracted with the RNeasy kit, and a quantity of about 0.45 to 1 ug was reverse transcribed using random hexamers. An immunoSEQ multiplex PCR generated amplified TCR beta CDR3 products spanning 54 Vbeta and 13 Jbeta. TCRdb processed the immunoSEQ multiplex PCR reads anew with MiXCR; each CDR3 protein has one entry. The sample lists about 290,000 distinct CDR3 sequences; approximately 85% were seen once. Sequenced material: CD8+ T cells from PBMCs. This receptor was obtained from a human donor with multiple sclerosis. This rearrangement joins TRBV6-5 to TRBJ2-7; TRBD2 agrees at 10 bases. CDR3 sequence reads: CASSYTSGVYEQYF. DNA for the CDR3: TGTGCCAGCAGTTACACTAGCGGGGTCTACGAGCAGTACTTC.